This T cell receptor (beta chain) appears in the sequencing data of a study of blood T cell repertoires in COVID-19. The overall study: COVID-19 samples, acute and convalescent, were from the United States, Italy and Spain.

Sequencing was performed with immunoSEQ multiplex PCR; in TCRdb, only in-frame clones are kept and a portion is missing. The sample lists about 300,000 clones; 75% to 95% were seen once. The Seattle site enrolled patients during active infection and followed them longitudinally. In this sample, this clone turned up once. CDR1 is LNHDA and CDR2 is SQIVND in the germline V gene (reference sequence). The CDR3 runs 20 residues. Trimming at V came to 6 bases and at J to 4 bases, leaving 24 bases not matched to a gene. The sample taken for sequencing was peripheral blood. The TCR comes from a woman aged 30 to 39 with COVID-19, enrolled during active disease. The chain combines TRBV19 with TRBJ2-1; 7 bases map to TRBD2. The CDR3 loop is CASSPGFGGRGAPKYNEQFF. The DNA of the CDR3 is TGTGCCAGTAGCCCGGGATTTGGGGGGAGGGGAGCTCCTAAGTACAATGAGCAGTTCTTC. The variable domain in full, with the rest retrieved from reference TRBV19 and TRBJ2-1, is DGGITQSPKYLFRKEGQNVTLSCEQNLNHDAMYWYRQDPGQGLRLIYYSQIVNDFQKGDIAEGYSVSREKKESFPLTVTSAQKNPTAFYLCASSPGFGGRGAPKYNEQFFGPGTRLTVL.